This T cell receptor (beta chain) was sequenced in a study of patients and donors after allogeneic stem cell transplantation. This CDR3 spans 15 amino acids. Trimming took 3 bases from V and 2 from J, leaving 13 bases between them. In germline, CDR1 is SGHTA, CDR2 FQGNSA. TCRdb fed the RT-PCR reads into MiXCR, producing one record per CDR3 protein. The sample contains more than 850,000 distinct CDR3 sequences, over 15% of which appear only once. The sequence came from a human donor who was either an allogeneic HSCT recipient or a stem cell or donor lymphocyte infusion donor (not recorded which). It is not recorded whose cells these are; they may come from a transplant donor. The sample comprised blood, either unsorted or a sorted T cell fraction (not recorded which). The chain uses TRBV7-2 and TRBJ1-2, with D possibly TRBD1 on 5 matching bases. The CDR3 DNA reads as TGTGCCAGCAGCTTGTGGGGGAGTAAAAACTATGGCTACACCTTC. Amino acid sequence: CASSLWGSKNYGYTF.